This TCR beta chain was captured by sequencing in a study of blood T cell repertoires in COVID-19. About the research overall: COVID-19 samples collected from the United States, Italy and Spain covered acute and convalescent phases. In each case, the material was cDNA or gDNA derived from T cells, B-cell-depleted T cells, or PBMCs.

The assay was immunoSEQ multiplex PCR, and TCRdb's table has in-frame clones only and misses some. The table includes more than 85,000 clones, 65% to 90% detected once. V lost 4 bases and J 3 bases, leaving 11 bases between the germline ends. The CDR3 spans 13 residues. Germline V gives CDR1 SGHKS, CDR2 YYEKEE (reference sequence). Sequenced: peripheral blood. The sequence derives from a man between 50 and 59 years old with acute or convalescent COVID-19. The rearrangement uses TRBV5-5 and TRBJ2-7; tentatively, D is TRBD2 (7 bases). The CDR3 DNA reads as TGTGCCAGCAGCGGACTAGGGGGCTACGAGCAGTACTTC. Its protein is CASSGLGGYEQYF.